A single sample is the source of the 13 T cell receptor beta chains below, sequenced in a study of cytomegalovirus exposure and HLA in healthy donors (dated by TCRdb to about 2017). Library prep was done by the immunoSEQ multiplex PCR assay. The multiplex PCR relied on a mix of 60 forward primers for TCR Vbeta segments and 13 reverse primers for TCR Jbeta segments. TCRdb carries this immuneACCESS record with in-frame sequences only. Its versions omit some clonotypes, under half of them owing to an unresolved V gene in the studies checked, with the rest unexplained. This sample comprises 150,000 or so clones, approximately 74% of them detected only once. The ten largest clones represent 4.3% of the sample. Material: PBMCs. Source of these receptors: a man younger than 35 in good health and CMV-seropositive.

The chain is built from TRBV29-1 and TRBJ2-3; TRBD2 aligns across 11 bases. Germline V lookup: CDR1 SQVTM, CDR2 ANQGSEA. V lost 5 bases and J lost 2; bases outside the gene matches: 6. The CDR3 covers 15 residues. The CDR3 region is CSVKSSGGATDTQYF. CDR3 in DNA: TGCAGCGTTAAGAGTAGCGGGGGGGCCACAGATACGCAGTATTTT.

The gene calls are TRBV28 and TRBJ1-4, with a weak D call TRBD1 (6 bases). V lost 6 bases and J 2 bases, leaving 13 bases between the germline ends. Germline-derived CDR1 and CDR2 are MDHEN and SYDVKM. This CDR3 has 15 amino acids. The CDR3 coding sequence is TGTGCCAGCAGACCCAGGGGATCTACTAATGAAAAACTGTTTTTT. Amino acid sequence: CASRPRGSTNEKLFF.

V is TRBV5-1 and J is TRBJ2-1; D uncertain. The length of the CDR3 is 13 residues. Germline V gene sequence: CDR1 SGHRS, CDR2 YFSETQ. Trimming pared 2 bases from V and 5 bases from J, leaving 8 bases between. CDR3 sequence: CASSLSPNNEQFF. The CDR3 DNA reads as TGCGCCAGCAGCTTATCCCCTAACAATGAGCAGTTCTTC.

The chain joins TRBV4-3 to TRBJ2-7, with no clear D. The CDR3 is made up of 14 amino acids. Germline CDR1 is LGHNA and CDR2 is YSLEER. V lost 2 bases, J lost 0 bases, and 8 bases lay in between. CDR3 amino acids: CASSQWAASYEQYF. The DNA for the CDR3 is TGCGCCAGCAGCCAATGGGCAGCCTCCTACGAGCAGTACTTC.

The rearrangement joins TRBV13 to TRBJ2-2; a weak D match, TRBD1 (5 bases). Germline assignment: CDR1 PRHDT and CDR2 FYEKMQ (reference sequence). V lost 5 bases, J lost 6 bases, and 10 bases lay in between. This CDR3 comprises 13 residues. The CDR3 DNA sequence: TGTGCCAGCAGCCTCAGGGTCCCCGGGGAGCTGTTTTTT. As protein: CASSLRVPGELFF.

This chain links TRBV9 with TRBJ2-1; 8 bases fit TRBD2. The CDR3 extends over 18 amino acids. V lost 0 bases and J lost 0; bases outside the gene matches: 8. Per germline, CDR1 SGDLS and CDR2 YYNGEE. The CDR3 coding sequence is TGTGCCAGCAGCGTAGGGGCGGGAGGTCCGAGCTCCTACAATGAGCAGTTCTTC. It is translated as CASSVGAGGPSSYNEQFF.

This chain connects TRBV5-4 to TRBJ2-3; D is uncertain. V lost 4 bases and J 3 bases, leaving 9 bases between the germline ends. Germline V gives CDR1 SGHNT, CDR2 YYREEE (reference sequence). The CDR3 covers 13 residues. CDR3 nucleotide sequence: TGTGCCAGCAGCCCCCCAACAACAGATACGCAGTATTTT. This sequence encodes CASSPPTTDTQYF.

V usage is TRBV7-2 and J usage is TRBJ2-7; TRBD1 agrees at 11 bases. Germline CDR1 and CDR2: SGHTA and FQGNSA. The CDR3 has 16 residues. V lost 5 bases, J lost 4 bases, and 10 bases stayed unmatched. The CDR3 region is CASSIPGTGGSYEQYF. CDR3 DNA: TGTGCCAGCAGCATCCCCGGGACAGGGGGATCGTACGAGCAGTACTTC.

In DNA form, the CDR3 reads TGTGCCAGCAGTCCTCGTCTAGGGAGCAATGAGCAGTTCTTC. This gives the protein CASSPRLGSNEQFF. The chain uses TRBV2 and TRBJ2-1, with TRBD2 as a possible D gene (5 bases). CDR1 and CDR2 (germline): SNHLY, FYNNEI. The CDR3 sequence is 14 residues long. Trimming stripped 5 bases from V and 6 bases from J, with 14 bases between. Together with reference TRBV2 and TRBJ2-1, the CDR3 gives the full variable domain: EPEVTQTPSHQVTQMGQEVILRCVPISNHLYFYWYRQILGQKVEFLVSFYNNEISEKSEIFDDQFSVERPDGSNFTLKIRSTKLEDSAMYFCASSPRLGSNEQFFGPGTRLTVL.

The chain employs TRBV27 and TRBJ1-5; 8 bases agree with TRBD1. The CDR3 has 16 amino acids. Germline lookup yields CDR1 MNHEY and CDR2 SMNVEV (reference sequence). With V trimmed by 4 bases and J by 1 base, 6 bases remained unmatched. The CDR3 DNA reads TGTGCCAGCAGTTCAGACAGGGGTATGAGCAATCAGCCCCAGCATTTT. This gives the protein CASSSDRGMSNQPQHF.

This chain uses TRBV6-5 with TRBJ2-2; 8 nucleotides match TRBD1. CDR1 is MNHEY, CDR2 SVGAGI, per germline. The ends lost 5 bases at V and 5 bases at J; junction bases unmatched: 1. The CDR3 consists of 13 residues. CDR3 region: CASSRTGTGELFF. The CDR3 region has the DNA TGTGCCAGCAGTCGGACAGGGACCGGGGAGCTGTTTTTT.

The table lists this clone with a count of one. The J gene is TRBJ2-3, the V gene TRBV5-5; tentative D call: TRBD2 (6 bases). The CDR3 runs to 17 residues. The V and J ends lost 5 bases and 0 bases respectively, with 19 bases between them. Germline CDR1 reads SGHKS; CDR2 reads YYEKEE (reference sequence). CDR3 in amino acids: CASSPGRGGTSTDTQYF. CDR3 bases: TGTGCCAGCAGTCCTGGACGGGGTGGGACTAGCACAGATACGCAGTATTTT.

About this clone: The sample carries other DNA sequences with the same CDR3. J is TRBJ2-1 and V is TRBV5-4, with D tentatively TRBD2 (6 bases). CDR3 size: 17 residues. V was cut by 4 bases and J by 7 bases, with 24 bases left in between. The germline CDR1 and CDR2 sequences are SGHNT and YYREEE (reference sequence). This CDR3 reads CASSPTFTSGRRNEQFF. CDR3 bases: TGTGCCAGCAGCCCTACTTTTACTAGTGGGAGGAGAAATGAGCAGTTCTTC.